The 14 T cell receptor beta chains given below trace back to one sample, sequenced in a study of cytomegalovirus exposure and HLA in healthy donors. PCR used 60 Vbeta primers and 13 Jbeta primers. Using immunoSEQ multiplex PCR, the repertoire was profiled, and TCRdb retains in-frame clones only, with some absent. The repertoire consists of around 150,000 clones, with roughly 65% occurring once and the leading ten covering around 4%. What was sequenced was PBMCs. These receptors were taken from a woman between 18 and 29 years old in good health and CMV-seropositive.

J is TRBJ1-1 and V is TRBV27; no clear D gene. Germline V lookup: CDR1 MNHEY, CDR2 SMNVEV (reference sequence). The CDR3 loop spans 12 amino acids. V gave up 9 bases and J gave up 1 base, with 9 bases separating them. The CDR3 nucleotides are TGTGCCAGTGCGAACTGGAACACTGAAGCTTTCTTT. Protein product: CASANWNTEAFF.

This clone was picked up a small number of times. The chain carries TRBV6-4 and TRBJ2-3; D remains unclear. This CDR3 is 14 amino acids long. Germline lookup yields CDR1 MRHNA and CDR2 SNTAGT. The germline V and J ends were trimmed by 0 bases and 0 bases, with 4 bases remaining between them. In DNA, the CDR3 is TGTGCCAGCAGTGACTCGGGCAGCACAGATACGCAGTATTTT. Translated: CASSDSGSTDTQYF.

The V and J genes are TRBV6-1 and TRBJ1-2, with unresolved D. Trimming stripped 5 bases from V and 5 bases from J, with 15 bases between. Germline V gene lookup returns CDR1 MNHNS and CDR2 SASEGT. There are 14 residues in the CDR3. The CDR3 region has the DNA TGTGCCAGCAGTACTACAAGGCCCCTTTATGGCTACACCTTC. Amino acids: CASSTTRPLYGYTF.

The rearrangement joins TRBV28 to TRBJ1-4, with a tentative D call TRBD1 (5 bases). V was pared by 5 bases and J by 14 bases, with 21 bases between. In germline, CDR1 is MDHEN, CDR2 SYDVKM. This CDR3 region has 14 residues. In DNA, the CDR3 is TGTGCCAGCAGTGTCACGCGGGGCGACCGTTGGCTGTTTTTT. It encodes CASSVTRGDRWLFF.

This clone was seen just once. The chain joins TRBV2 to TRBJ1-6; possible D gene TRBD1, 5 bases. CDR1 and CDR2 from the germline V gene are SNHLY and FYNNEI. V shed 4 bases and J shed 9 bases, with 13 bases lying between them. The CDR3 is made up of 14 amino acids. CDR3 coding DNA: TGTGCCAGCAGTGTCGGGCAGGGAGGTTCACCCCTCCACTTT. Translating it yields CASSVGQGGSPLHF.

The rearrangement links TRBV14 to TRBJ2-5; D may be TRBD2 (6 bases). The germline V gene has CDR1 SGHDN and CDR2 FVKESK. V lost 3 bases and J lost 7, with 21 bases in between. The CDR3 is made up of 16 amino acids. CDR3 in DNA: TGTGCCAGCAGCCACCTACGGCCCACCCACGGGGGGACCCAGTACTTC. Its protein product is CASSHLRPTHGGTQYF.

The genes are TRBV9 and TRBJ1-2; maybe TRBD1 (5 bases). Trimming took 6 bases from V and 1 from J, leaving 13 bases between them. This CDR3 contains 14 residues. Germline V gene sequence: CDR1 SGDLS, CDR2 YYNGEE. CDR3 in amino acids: CASTQGLVNYGYTF. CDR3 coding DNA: TGTGCCAGCACCCAGGGTTTGGTTAACTATGGCTACACCTTC.

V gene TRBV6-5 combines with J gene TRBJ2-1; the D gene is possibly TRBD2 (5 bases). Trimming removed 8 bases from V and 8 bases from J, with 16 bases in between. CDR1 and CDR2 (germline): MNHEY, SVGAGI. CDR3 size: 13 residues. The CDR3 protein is CASFSVRRDEQFF. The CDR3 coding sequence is TGTGCCAGCTTTAGCGTCAGACGGGATGAGCAGTTCTTC.

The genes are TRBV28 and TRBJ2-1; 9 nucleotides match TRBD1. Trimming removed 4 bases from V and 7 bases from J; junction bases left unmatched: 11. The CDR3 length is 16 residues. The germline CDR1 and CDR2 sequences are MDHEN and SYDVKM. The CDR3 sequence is CASSSPSDRGGNEQFF. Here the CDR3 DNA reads TGTGCCAGCAGTTCACCCTCGGACAGGGGAGGAAATGAGCAGTTCTTC. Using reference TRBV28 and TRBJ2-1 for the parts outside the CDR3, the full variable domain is DVKVTQSSRYLVKRTGEKVFLECVQDMDHENMFWYRQDPGLGLRLIYFSYDVKMKEKGDIPEGYSVSREKKERFSLILESASTNQTSMYLCASSSPSDRGGNEQFFGPGTRLTVL.

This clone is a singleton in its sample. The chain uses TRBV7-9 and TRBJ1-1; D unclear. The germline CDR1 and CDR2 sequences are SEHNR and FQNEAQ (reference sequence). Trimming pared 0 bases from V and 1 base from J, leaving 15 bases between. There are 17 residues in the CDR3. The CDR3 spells CASSLASAAATNTEAFF. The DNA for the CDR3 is TGTGCCAGCAGCTTAGCCTCCGCGGCAGCTACGAACACTGAAGCTTTCTTT.

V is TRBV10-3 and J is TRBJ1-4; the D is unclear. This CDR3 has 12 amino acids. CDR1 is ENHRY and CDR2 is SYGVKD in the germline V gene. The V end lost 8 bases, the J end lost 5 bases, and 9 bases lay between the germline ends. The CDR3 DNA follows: TGTGCCATCTCCAACTTCAATGAAAAACTGTTTTTT. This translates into CAISNFNEKLFF.

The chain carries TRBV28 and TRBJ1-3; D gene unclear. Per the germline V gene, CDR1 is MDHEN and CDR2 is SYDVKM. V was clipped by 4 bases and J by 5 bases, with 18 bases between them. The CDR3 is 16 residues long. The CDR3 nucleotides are TGTGCCAGCAGTTCCGATGAGGCCATGTCCCGAAACACCATATATTTT. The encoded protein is CASSSDEAMSRNTIYF.

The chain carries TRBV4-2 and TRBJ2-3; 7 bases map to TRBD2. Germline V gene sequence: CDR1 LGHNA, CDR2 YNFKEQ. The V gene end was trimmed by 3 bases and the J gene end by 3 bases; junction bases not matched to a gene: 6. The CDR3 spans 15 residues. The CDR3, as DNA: TGTGCCAGCAGCCAGGGGGAGGGCCATACAGATACGCAGTATTTT. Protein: CASSQGEGHTDTQYF.

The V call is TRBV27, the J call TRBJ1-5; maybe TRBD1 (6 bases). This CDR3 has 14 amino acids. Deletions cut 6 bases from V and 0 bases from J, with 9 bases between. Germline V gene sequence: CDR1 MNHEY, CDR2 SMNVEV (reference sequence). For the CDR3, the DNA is TGTGCCAGCAGACAGGGTTTTAGCAATCAGCCCCAGCATTTT. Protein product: CASRQGFSNQPQHF.